One sample yielded the 16 T cell receptor beta chains listed below, sequenced in a study of cytomegalovirus exposure and HLA in healthy donors. TCRdb keeps only in-frame clones here, not all; method: immunoSEQ multiplex PCR. The sample has about 220,000 clones, over 80% seen once. The sample taken for sequencing was PBMCs. These receptors all stem from a young woman in good health and CMV-seronegative.

The chain couples TRBV18 to TRBJ1-3; D unclear. Germline V gives CDR1 KGHSH, CDR2 LQKENI. V was cut by 2 bases and J by 4 bases, with 9 bases left in between. This CDR3 spans 14 amino acids. The CDR3 bases are TGTGCCAGCTCACCATCGGACTTAGGAAACACCATATATTTT. Protein: CASSPSDLGNTIYF.

V and J are TRBV25-1 and TRBJ2-1, with D maybe TRBD2 (6 bases). Germline V gene data show CDR1 as MGHDK and CDR2 as SYGVNS. This CDR3 region has 14 residues. Deletions cut 10 bases from V and 7 bases from J, with 20 bases between. The CDR3 sequence: CATKDRGSGNEQFF. The CDR3 DNA reads as TGTGCCACCAAGGACCGGGGGAGCGGGAATGAGCAGTTCTTC.

The chain joins TRBV5-1 to TRBJ2-3, with D uncertain. The CDR3 has 14 residues. CDR1 and CDR2 from the germline V gene are SGHRS and YFSETQ. V lost 0 bases and J lost 7, with 12 bases in between. CDR3 nucleotide sequence: TGCGCCAGCAGCTTGGTATTCGGAGCGAATACGCAGTATTTT. The encoded protein is CASSLVFGANTQYF.

The chain links TRBV27 to TRBJ2-2; D perhaps matches TRBD1 (5 bases). The CDR3 is 17 residues long. Germline V gene lookup returns CDR1 MNHEY and CDR2 SMNVEV (reference sequence). Trimming took off 5 bases at V and 2 bases at J, with 18 bases between the two ends. The DNA for the CDR3 is TGTGCCAGCAGTCCCCAGGTGGTCAGGGTTAACACCGGGGAGCTGTTTTTT. Translation: CASSPQVVRVNTGELFF.

The CDR3 protein is CASNVGGGYTF. The CDR3 nucleotides are TGTGCCAGCAATGTGGGGGGTGGCTACACCTTC. The rearrangement joins TRBV28 to TRBJ1-2, with D maybe TRBD1 (5 bases). Looked up from germline, CDR1 is MDHEN and CDR2 is SYDVKM. Trimming cost V 7 bases and J 7 bases, with 10 bases left between them. The CDR3 runs 11 residues.

The count of this clone is one. This chain links TRBV5-5 with TRBJ1-2; D unclear. Germline V gene sequence: CDR1 SGHKS, CDR2 YYEKEE (reference sequence). CDR3 length: 13 amino acids. Trimming stripped 0 bases from V and 4 bases from J, with 7 bases between. CDR3 loop: CASSLEQAYGYTF. DNA for the CDR3: TGTGCCAGCAGCTTGGAGCAGGCCTATGGCTACACCTTC.

J is TRBJ1-1 and V is TRBV4-2; D call uncertain. V was clipped by 0 bases and J by 0 bases, with 5 bases between them. This CDR3 contains 14 residues. The germline V gene has CDR1 LGHNA and CDR2 YNFKEQ. CDR3 in DNA: TGTGCCAGCAGCCAAGACCCCGTGAACACTGAAGCTTTCTTT. Translating gives CASSQDPVNTEAFF.

CDR3 bases: TGTGCCAGCAGTTACGGTGACAGGGGATTAGAAGAGCAGTACTTC. Encoded protein: CASSYGDRGLEEQYF. The chain has TRBV6-6 and TRBJ2-7; 8 nucleotides align to TRBD1. The CDR3 has 15 amino acids. The germline CDR1 and CDR2 sequences are MNHNY and SVGAGI (reference sequence). V lost 2 bases to trimming and J lost 7 bases; unmatched junction nucleotides: 10.

The chain carries TRBV27 and TRBJ1-2; possible D gene TRBD1, 6 bases. This CDR3 region has 15 residues. Germline V gene lookup returns CDR1 MNHEY and CDR2 SMNVEV (reference sequence). V lost 3 bases and J 4 bases, leaving 15 bases between the germline ends. CDR3 amino acids: CASSFAQGLAYGYTF. In DNA, the CDR3 is TGTGCCAGCAGTTTTGCGCAGGGGCTGGCCTATGGCTACACCTTC.

The table lists this clone with a count of one. V is TRBV28 and J is TRBJ2-3; tentative D call: TRBD1 (6 bases). In germline, CDR1 is MDHEN, CDR2 SYDVKM. The V end was cut by 5 bases, the J end by 3 bases, with 12 bases between. CDR3 length: 14 amino acids. The CDR3 is CASSAPGETDTQYF. The DNA of the CDR3 is TGTGCCAGCAGTGCTCCAGGGGAAACAGATACGCAGTATTTT.

The rearrangement joins TRBV2 to TRBJ2-1; D is perhaps TRBD1 (5 bases). The germline V gene encodes CDR1 SNHLY and CDR2 FYNNEI. V was cut by 6 bases and J by 6 bases, with 9 bases left in between. The CDR3 consists of 12 residues. The CDR3 here is CASRGRVNEQFF. CDR3 bases: TGTGCCAGCAGGGGCAGGGTCAATGAGCAGTTCTTC.

The chain combines TRBV5-4 with TRBJ1-2, with D possibly matching TRBD1 (5 bases). Trimming removed 7 bases from V and 2 bases from J, with 9 bases in between. The CDR3 covers 12 residues. Germline assignment: CDR1 SGHNT and CDR2 YYREEE (reference sequence). In DNA, the CDR3 is TGTGCCAGCCGCGGGGGGAACTATGGCTACACCTTC. The encoded protein is CASRGGNYGYTF.

The V and J genes are TRBV10-1 and TRBJ1-2; TRBD1 might be the D (5 bases). Trimming removed 2 bases from V and 5 bases from J, with 18 bases in between. Germline lookup yields CDR1 WNHNN and CDR2 SYGVQD (reference sequence). This CDR3 has 16 amino acids. This CDR3 reads CASSERLQGPLYGYTF. CDR3 nucleotides: TGCGCCAGCAGTGAGAGACTGCAGGGTCCTTTATATGGCTACACCTTC.

The chain recombines TRBV5-6 with TRBJ2-7, with D tentatively TRBD2 (6 bases). Germline V gene lookup returns CDR1 SGHDT and CDR2 YYEEEE. The CDR3 consists of 16 residues. Trimming removed 4 bases at V and 0 bases at J, with 17 bases between. CDR3 nucleotides: TGTGCCAGCAGCCGGAGGAGGGCGACCAGCTCCTACGAGCAGTACTTC. Translating it yields CASSRRRATSSYEQYF.

CDR3 sequence (DNA): TGTGCCAGCAGCTTAATAAGGGGCAGCCCTGTCGACACTGAAGCTTTCTTT. This encodes CASSLIRGSPVDTEAFF. This chain connects TRBV11-2 to TRBJ1-1, with D tentatively TRBD1 (5 bases). V dropped 2 bases and J dropped 3 bases, with 19 bases sitting between them. Germline values: CDR1 SGHAT, CDR2 FQNNGV. CDR3 length: 17 residues. Together with reference TRBV11-2 and TRBJ1-1, the CDR3 gives the full variable domain: EAGVAQSPRYKIIEKRQSVAFWCNPISGHATLYWYQQILGQGPKLLIQFQNNGVVDDSQLPKDRFSAERLKGVDSTLKIQPAKLEDSAVYLCASSLIRGSPVDTEAFFGQGTRLTVV.

This clone was observed a single time. This sequence joins TRBV1 and TRBJ1-2; the table's D call, TRBD1, has no DNA check behind it. TRBV1 is a pseudogene segment. This CDR3 region has 17 residues. This chain's CDR3 is CTSSQVRGALSPYGYTF. In DNA, the CDR3 is TGCACCAGCAGCCAAGTTAGGGGCGCCCTATCGCCCTATGGCTACACCTTC.